The rows below give T cell receptor beta chains drawn from one sample of a study of T cell changes during pregnancy in multiple sclerosis. Profiling relied on immunoSEQ multiplex PCR, and the TCRdb table lists in-frame clones only, not all of them. The repertoire holds roughly 57,000 clones, with 89% as singletons. Sequencing was performed on peripheral blood, taken in the first trimester of pregnancy. The receptor source for this set is a female donor with multiple sclerosis, enrolled in a pregnancy study. Each CDR3 is given with its conserved first and last residue. The D gene is left open where the match is weak. Clone size is stated in some rows and not others, as once, few, many or a class when expanded.

d_gene: NA
abundance: NA
j_gene: TRBJ2-4
v_gene: TRBV5-1
CDR3nt: TGCGCCAGCACCAAAGGGGGGGACATTCAGTACTTC
CDR3aa: CASTKGGDIQYF

d_gene: NA
abundance: NA
j_gene: TRBJ2-7
v_gene: TRBV30
CDR3nt: TGTGCCTGGGCGGGACTTCCTCCCTACGAGCAGTACTTC
CDR3aa: CAWAGLPPYEQYF

d_gene: TRBD1
abundance: NA
j_gene: TRBJ2-7
v_gene: TRBV5-1
CDR3nt: TGCGCCAGCTCTAGGGCGTCGACAGGGTGGACCTACGAGCAGTACTTC
CDR3aa: CASSRASTGWTYEQYF

d_gene: NA
abundance: NA
j_gene: TRBJ1-1
v_gene: TRBV6-5
CDR3nt: TGTGCCAGCAGAGACGAGGTGAACACTGAAGCTTTCTTT
CDR3aa: CASRDEVNTEAFF

d_gene: TRBD1
abundance: NA
j_gene: TRBJ1-3
v_gene: TRBV7-2
CDR3nt: TGTGCCACCGGGACAGGGGGAAACACCATATATTTT
CDR3aa: CATGTGGNTIYF

d_gene: NA
abundance: NA
j_gene: TRBJ1-1
v_gene: TRBV4-1
CDR3nt: TGCGCCAGCAGCCAAGAGGAGGAGAACACTGAAGCTTTCTTT
CDR3aa: CASSQEEENTEAFF

d_gene: NA
abundance: NA
j_gene: TRBJ1-1
v_gene: TRBV6-1
CDR3nt: TGTGCCAGCAGTGCTTCCCGGGACACTGAAGCTTTCTTT
CDR3aa: CASSASRDTEAFF

d_gene: NA
abundance: NA
j_gene: TRBJ2-2
v_gene: TRBV5-1
CDR3nt: TGCGCCAGCAGCGGAGGACAGAGCTTTAACACCGGGGAGCTGTTTTTT
CDR3aa: CASSGGQSFNTGELFF

d_gene: NA
abundance: NA
j_gene: TRBJ2-1
v_gene: TRBV30
CDR3nt: TGTGCCTGGGACCCGGGGCGGGGCTACAATGAGCAGTTCTTC
CDR3aa: CAWDPGRGYNEQFF

d_gene: NA
abundance: NA
j_gene: TRBJ1-1
v_gene: TRBV7-6
CDR3nt: TGTGCCAGCAGCTTAGACGGGAGCACTGAAGCTTTCTTT
CDR3aa: CASSLDGSTEAFF

d_gene: TRBD2
abundance: NA
j_gene: TRBJ2-7
v_gene: TRBV6-5
CDR3nt: TGTGCCAGCAGTTACTCGAGCGGGGGGATATACGAGCAGTACTTC
CDR3aa: CASSYSSGGIYEQYF

d_gene: NA
abundance: NA
j_gene: TRBJ1-2
v_gene: TRBV10-1
CDR3nt: TGCGCCAGCAGTTTTGACGGGAACGGTGGCTACACCTTC
CDR3aa: CASSFDGNGGYTF

d_gene: TRBD1
abundance: NA
j_gene: TRBJ2-5
v_gene: TRBV5-8
CDR3nt: TGTGCCAGCAGCCCCGGACAGGGGGACATACGAGAGACCCAGTACTTC
CDR3aa: CASSPGQGDIRETQYF

d_gene: TRBD2
abundance: NA
j_gene: TRBJ2-1
v_gene: TRBV19
CDR3nt: TGTGCCAGTAGTGCTAGCGGGACCTACAATGAGCAGTTCTTC
CDR3aa: CASSASGTYNEQFF

d_gene: TRBD1
abundance: NA
j_gene: TRBJ1-2
v_gene: TRBV25-1
CDR3nt: TGTGCCAGCAGTGACCGACAGGGGATCTATGGCTACACCTTC
CDR3aa: CASSDRQGIYGYTF

d_gene: NA
abundance: few
j_gene: TRBJ1-5
v_gene: TRBV4-2
CDR3nt: TGTGCCAGCAGCCAAGCGGCAGGGGTGGGTAGCAATCAGCCCCAGCATTTT
CDR3aa: CASSQAAGVGSNQPQHF

d_gene: NA
abundance: NA
j_gene: TRBJ2-5
v_gene: TRBV2
CDR3nt: TGTGCCAGCAGTGAGGTACCCGGGGGAGAGACCCAGTACTTC
CDR3aa: CASSEVPGGETQYF

d_gene: NA
abundance: NA
j_gene: TRBJ2-5
v_gene: TRBV6-4
CDR3nt: TGTGCCAGCAGTGACGGGCTAGCCGAAGAGACCCAGTACTTC
CDR3aa: CASSDGLAEETQYF

d_gene: NA
abundance: once
j_gene: TRBJ2-2
v_gene: TRBV11-2
CDR3nt: TGTGCCAGCACCCCTGGATTACAGGTGAACACCGGGGAGCTGTTTTTT
CDR3aa: CASTPGLQVNTGELFF

d_gene: NA
abundance: NA
j_gene: TRBJ1-3
v_gene: TRBV19
CDR3nt: TGTGCCAGTAGTACTCTACAGGGCAACTCTGGAAACACCATATATTTT
CDR3aa: CASSTLQGNSGNTIYF

d_gene: NA
abundance: NA
j_gene: TRBJ1-1
v_gene: TRBV5-1
CDR3nt: TGCGCCAGCAGCTTGTGGGGGGGTATGAACACTGAAGCTTTCTTT
CDR3aa: CASSLWGGMNTEAFF

d_gene: TRBD2
abundance: NA
j_gene: TRBJ2-3
v_gene: TRBV4-2
CDR3nt: TGTGCCAGCAGCAAAACGGGGGGGCAGGACGCAGATACGCAGTATTTT
CDR3aa: CASSKTGGQDADTQYF

d_gene: TRBD2
abundance: NA
j_gene: TRBJ2-5
v_gene: TRBV4-3
CDR3nt: TGCGCCAGCAGCCAAGATTGGACTAGCGGGGGGCAAGAGACCCAGTACTTC
CDR3aa: CASSQDWTSGGQETQYF

d_gene: NA
abundance: many
j_gene: TRBJ1-3
v_gene: TRBV5-1
CDR3nt: TGCGCCAGCAGCTTGGCAGGCGACTCTGGAAACACCATATATTTT
CDR3aa: CASSLAGDSGNTIYF

d_gene: NA
abundance: NA
j_gene: TRBJ2-7
v_gene: TRBV7-2
CDR3nt: TGTGCCAGCAGCCCTGCCATGGGGGCGCTATACGAGCAGTACTTC
CDR3aa: CASSPAMGALYEQYF

d_gene: NA
abundance: NA
j_gene: TRBJ2-1
v_gene: TRBV6-5
CDR3nt: TGTGCCAGCAGTTACTCCGGCAGGGTCTACAATGAGCAGTTCTTC
CDR3aa: CASSYSGRVYNEQFF

d_gene: TRBD1
abundance: NA
j_gene: TRBJ1-1
v_gene: TRBV7-6
CDR3nt: TGTGCCAGCAGGCCCGGGACAGGGGTTTTGAGTACTGAAGCTTTCTTT
CDR3aa: CASRPGTGVLSTEAFF

d_gene: NA
abundance: NA
j_gene: TRBJ1-3
v_gene: TRBV4-3
CDR3nt: TGCGCCAGCAGCCAGCTCTTCGGGGAGGCAAACACCATATATTTT
CDR3aa: CASSQLFGEANTIYF

d_gene: TRBD1
abundance: NA
j_gene: TRBJ2-2
v_gene: TRBV6-5
CDR3nt: TGTGCCAGCAGTTTACAGGGGGCCGGAAACACCGGGGAGCTGTTTTTT
CDR3aa: CASSLQGAGNTGELFF

d_gene: TRBD2
abundance: NA
j_gene: TRBJ2-3
v_gene: TRBV6-4
CDR3nt: TGTGCCAGCAGTGAGCGGGGGGGCACAGATACGCAGTATTTT
CDR3aa: CASSERGGTDTQYF

d_gene: NA
abundance: once
j_gene: TRBJ1-2
v_gene: TRBV29-1
CDR3nt: TGCAGCGTTGGGGCCCTACTGTATGGCTACACCTTC
CDR3aa: CSVGALLYGYTF

d_gene: TRBD2
abundance: once
j_gene: TRBJ2-1
v_gene: TRBV5-1
CDR3nt: TGCGCCAGCAGCTTGGGAGCGGGGGGGCGCGATGAGCAGTTCTTC
CDR3aa: CASSLGAGGRDEQFF

d_gene: NA
abundance: NA
j_gene: TRBJ1-4
v_gene: TRBV6-1
CDR3nt: TGTGCCAGCAGTGAGGAGGGTTGGGGTGCCGGCGAAAAACTGTTTTTT
CDR3aa: CASSEEGWGAGEKLFF

d_gene: TRBD1
abundance: NA
j_gene: TRBJ2-2
v_gene: TRBV5-1
CDR3nt: TGCGCCAGCAGCTTGTGGGGACAGACGAACACCGGGGAGCTGTTTTTT
CDR3aa: CASSLWGQTNTGELFF

d_gene: TRBD1
abundance: NA
j_gene: TRBJ1-4
v_gene: TRBV19
CDR3nt: TGTGCCAGTAGTATGGAGGGGGCTGGTAATGAAAAACTGTTTTTT
CDR3aa: CASSMEGAGNEKLFF

d_gene: NA
abundance: NA
j_gene: TRBJ1-5
v_gene: TRBV6-1
CDR3nt: TGTGCCAGCAGTGTTGTATGGACACCTCAATATAGCAATCAGCCCCAGCATTTT
CDR3aa: CASSVVWTPQYSNQPQHF

d_gene: NA
abundance: NA
j_gene: TRBJ1-2
v_gene: TRBV9
CDR3nt: TGTGCCAGCAGCACCCAGGGTGTGGATGGCTACACCTTC
CDR3aa: CASSTQGVDGYTF

d_gene: TRBD1
abundance: NA
j_gene: TRBJ2-7
v_gene: TRBV7-8
CDR3nt: TGTGCCAGCAGTCGGGGACAGGCCCCCTACGAGCAGTACTTC
CDR3aa: CASSRGQAPYEQYF

d_gene: NA
abundance: NA
j_gene: TRBJ2-7
v_gene: TRBV7-3
CDR3nt: TGTGCCAGCAGCCCCGTCAGCGGCTACGAGCAGTACTTC
CDR3aa: CASSPVSGYEQYF

d_gene: TRBD2
abundance: NA
j_gene: TRBJ2-1
v_gene: TRBV29-1
CDR3nt: TGCAGCGTGTGGACTAGCGGGAGTTCGACCTACAATGAGCAGTTCTTC
CDR3aa: CSVWTSGSSTYNEQFF

d_gene: NA
abundance: once
j_gene: TRBJ1-1
v_gene: TRBV18
CDR3nt: TGTGCCAGCTCACGAGCGTACACTGAAGCTTTCTTT
CDR3aa: CASSRAYTEAFF

d_gene: TRBD1
abundance: NA
j_gene: TRBJ1-2
v_gene: TRBV5-1
CDR3nt: TGCGCCAGCAGCACCGGACAGGATGGCTACACCTTC
CDR3aa: CASSTGQDGYTF

d_gene: NA
abundance: once
j_gene: TRBJ2-2
v_gene: TRBV5-1
CDR3nt: TGCGCCAGCAGCTCCCATGGGGTGCGGGCCGGGGAGCTGTTTTTT
CDR3aa: CASSSHGVRAGELFF

d_gene: TRBD1
abundance: NA
j_gene: TRBJ1-2
v_gene: TRBV11-2
CDR3nt: TGTGCCAGCAACCCTCGCGGACAGGGCCTTGGTTATTTAGGTGGCTACACCTTC
CDR3aa: CASNPRGQGLGYLGGYTF

d_gene: NA
abundance: once
j_gene: TRBJ1-1
v_gene: TRBV7-2
CDR3nt: TGTGCCAGCAGCTTAACCTACGTAAACACTGAAGCTTTCTTT
CDR3aa: CASSLTYVNTEAFF